This TCR beta chain was found in a study of blood T cells in healthy people across ages. Study results and caveats: One million T cells yielded diversity estimates that were considered underestimates.

Next came a second PCR, run for roughly 7 to 12 cycles, which used a sample-barcoded 5' primer along with a J-beta primer mix. MiXCR was run by TCRdb on the 5' RACE reads, yielding one entry per CDR3 protein. Of just over 800,000 distinct CDR3 sequences detected, around 68% appear once; the ten largest clones hold about 27%. A remark on this clonotype: Its antigen is unknown.

Germline-derived CDR1 and CDR2 are MNHEY and SVGAGI. V was cut by 6 bases and J by 8 bases, with 16 bases left in between. CDR3 length equals 14 residues. This clonotype was sampled from a man between 25 and 39 years old in good health. This chain joins TRBV6-5 and TRBJ1-4; no definite D call. The sequencing input was blood. CDR3 DNA: TGTGCCAGCAGCCTTCGACGAGGAAGGGAAAAACTGTTTTTT. Amino acids: CASSLRRGREKLFF.